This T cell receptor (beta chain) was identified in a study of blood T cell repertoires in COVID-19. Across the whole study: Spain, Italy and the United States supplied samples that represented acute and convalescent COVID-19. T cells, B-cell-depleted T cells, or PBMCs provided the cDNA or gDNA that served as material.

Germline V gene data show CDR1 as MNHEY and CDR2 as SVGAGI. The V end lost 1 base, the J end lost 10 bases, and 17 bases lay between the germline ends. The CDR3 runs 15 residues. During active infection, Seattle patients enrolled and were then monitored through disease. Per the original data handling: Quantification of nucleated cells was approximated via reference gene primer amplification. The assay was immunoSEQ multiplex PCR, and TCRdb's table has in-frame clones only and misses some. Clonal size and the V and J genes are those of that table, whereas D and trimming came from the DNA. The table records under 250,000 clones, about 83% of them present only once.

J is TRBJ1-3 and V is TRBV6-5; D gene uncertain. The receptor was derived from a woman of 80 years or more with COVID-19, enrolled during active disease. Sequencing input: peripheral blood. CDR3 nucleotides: TGTGCCAGCAGTTACTTGGCAGGTCCCTTACCTACCATATATTTT. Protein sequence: CASSYLAGPLPTIYF.